The 3 T cell receptor beta chains listed next were all sequenced from one sample in a study of T cells in Graves' hyperthyroidism and ophthalmopathy (dated by TCRdb to 2018 to 2020). Libraries were constructed by multiplex PCR. Sequencing relied on an Illumina HiSeq 2000. Amplification of TCR beta CDR3 regions was carried out from RNA transcripts. For the first round of RT-PCR on the TCR CDR3, the HTBI primer set was used together with the Qiagen OneStep RT-PCR kit. Clones were called with MiXCR by TCRdb after fastp trimmed the public reads at Q25, and only in-frame beta chains were retained. CDR3 protein sequences are deduplicated, and each keeps its most common genes and DNA. Recorded for this sample are approximately 620,000 distinct CDR3 sequences; approximately 15% of them occurred a single time. The ten top clones hold approximately 3.5% of the sample. The sequencing sample was made of blood. The source is a woman in her forties with Graves' ophthalmopathy.

This clonotype was seen only a few times. The V and J genes are TRBV9 and TRBJ2-5; D is ambiguous. Germline CDR1 SGDLS, CDR2 YYNGEE. The CDR3 covers 16 residues. Trimming took off 0 bases at V and 1 base at J, with 13 bases between the two ends. CDR3: CASSVGVRSTQETQYF. DNA for the CDR3: TGTGCCAGCAGCGTAGGTGTAAGGAGCACCCAAGAGACCCAGTACTTC.

At least ten counts were recorded for this clonotype. V gene TRBV3-1 combines with J gene TRBJ2-2; D unclear. The CDR3 runs 14 residues. V lost 7 bases and J 0 bases, leaving 9 bases between the germline ends. Germline CDR1 reads LGHDT; CDR2 reads YNNKEL (reference sequence). Here the CDR3 DNA reads TGTGCCAGCACCCCCCTTCCGAACACCGGGGAGCTGTTTTTT. It is translated as CASTPLPNTGELFF.

CDR3 in amino acids: CASSREKQIGETQYF. Here the CDR3 DNA reads TGCGCCAGCAGTAGGGAGAAGCAAATAGGGGAGACCCAGTACTTC. V gene TRBV10-2 combines with J gene TRBJ2-5; tentatively, D is TRBD2 (5 bases). V was trimmed by 5 bases and J by 5 bases, leaving 18 bases between them. CDR1 is WSHSY, CDR2 SAAADI, per germline. The length of the CDR3 is 15 residues.